These 16 T cell receptor beta chains share one sample of origin, sequenced in a study of cytomegalovirus exposure and HLA in healthy donors. PCR primers comprised 60 Vbeta and 13 Jbeta primers. This table comes from immunoSEQ multiplex PCR, and its TCRdb copy is limited to in-frame clones, with some not included. The sample lists about 120,000 clones, approximately 78% occurring once. Sequenced input: PBMCs. The receptors shown here come from a man between 40 and 49 years old in good health and CMV-seronegative.

As concerns this clone: This CDR3 is also generated by other DNA sequences in the sample. V gene TRBV18 combines with J gene TRBJ2-7; D may be TRBD2 (6 bases). The ends were cut back, 6 bases at V and 4 bases at J, with 16 bases in the middle. This CDR3 comprises 14 residues. Germline assignment: CDR1 KGHSH and CDR2 LQKENI. The CDR3 sequence: CASSPGTGLYEQYF. As DNA, the CDR3 is TGTGCCAGCTCCCCTGGGACTGGCTTATACGAGCAGTACTTC.

This clone was picked up one time. The rearrangement uses TRBV28 and TRBJ2-3; D ambiguous. This CDR3 region has 17 residues. V was cut by 5 bases and J by 1 base, with 19 bases left in between. Germline V lookup: CDR1 MDHEN, CDR2 SYDVKM. The CDR3 DNA follows: TGTGCCAGCAGTCCAATAAGCAACTTCCCTGGCACAGATACGCAGTATTTT. Translation gives CASSPISNFPGTDTQYF.

The sample holds one count of this clone. This chain joins TRBV6-5 and TRBJ1-3; D unresolved. This CDR3 region has 13 residues. Germline V CDR1 and CDR2: MNHEY, SVGAGI. V lost 6 bases to trimming and J lost 4 bases, with 10 bases between them. The CDR3 loop is CASRQTGGNTIYF. The CDR3 DNA follows: TGTGCCAGCAGGCAGACGGGAGGAAACACCATATATTTT.

This chain uses TRBV6-5 with TRBJ2-4; 8 bases agree with TRBD2. V trimming: 4 bases; J trimming: 9 bases; junction bases outside the gene matches: 14. CDR1 is MNHEY and CDR2 is SVGAGI in the germline V gene. This CDR3 comprises 16 residues. CDR3 in DNA: TGTGCCAGCAGTTTGGGGGTATCCGGGACTAGGCCCATTCAGTACTTC. Translation gives CASSLGVSGTRPIQYF.

This chain uses TRBV30 with TRBJ2-7; D possibly corresponds to TRBD2 (6 bases). V was clipped by 5 bases and J by 7 bases, with 21 bases between them. The CDR3 spans 14 residues. The germline gives CDR1 GTSNPN, CDR2 SVGIG (reference sequence). DNA for the CDR3: TGTGCCTGGTCATTCCCGGGACTCTCACGAGAGCAGTACTTC. Translating gives CAWSFPGLSREQYF.

This clone was detected only a few times. The chain couples TRBV9 to TRBJ2-1; TRBD1 matches at 9 bases. V was clipped by 2 bases and J by 9 bases; unmatched bases: 12. From germline, CDR1 is SGDLS and CDR2 YYNGEE. This CDR3 region has 16 residues. DNA for the CDR3: TGTGCCAGCAGCGTCGCCGGGACAGGGCTCGTCAGTGAGCAGTTCTTC. Translation gives CASSVAGTGLVSEQFF.

This sequence joins TRBV5-4 and TRBJ2-5; possible D gene TRBD2, 5 bases. The V end was cut by 4 bases, the J end by 0 bases, with 10 bases between. Germline lookup yields CDR1 SGHNT and CDR2 YYREEE (reference sequence). There are 14 residues in the CDR3. The CDR3 sequence: CASSGETNQETQYF. The CDR3 nucleotides read TGTGCCAGCAGCGGAGAGACTAACCAAGAGACCCAGTACTTC.

J is TRBJ2-2 and V is TRBV4-2, with 8 bases lining up with TRBD2. Germline CDR1 and CDR2: LGHNA and YNFKEQ. V shed 0 bases and J 5 bases; nucleotides not matched to a gene: 5. The CDR3 runs to 16 residues. As DNA, the CDR3 is TGTGCCAGCAGCCAAGAAGCGGGAGATACAACCGGGGAGCTGTTTTTT. Protein sequence: CASSQEAGDTTGELFF.

The rearrangement links TRBV27 to TRBJ2-5; D remains unclear. The end of the DNA fits TRBJ2-7 better, so the J call may be wrong. This CDR3 is 11 amino acids long. Looked up from germline, CDR1 is MNHEY and CDR2 is SMNVEV (reference sequence). The CDR3 region is CASIGRYEQYF. Here the CDR3 DNA reads TGTGCCAGCATAGGCAGGTACGAGCAGTACTTC.

The V and J genes are TRBV5-8 and TRBJ1-1, with D perhaps TRBD1 (6 bases). Germline-derived CDR1 and CDR2 are SGHTS and YDEGEE. The V gene lost 4 bases and the J gene lost 3 bases, with 16 bases spanning the gap. The CDR3 length is 15 residues. DNA of the CDR3: TGTGCCAGCAGCCCTAGTTACAGGGTTGACACTGAAGCTTTCTTT. It specifies CASSPSYRVDTEAFF.

The rearrangement joins TRBV27 to TRBJ2-5, with 8 bases that match TRBD1. The CDR3 has 14 residues. Unmatched junction bases numbered 3, after V lost 5 bases and J lost 1 base. Germline CDR1 and CDR2: MNHEY and SMNVEV (reference sequence). Here the CDR3 DNA reads TGTGCCAGCAGTCGGACAGGGCCCCAAGAGACCCAGTACTTC. Translated, it gives CASSRTGPQETQYF.

Only one count was recorded for this clone. This chain uses TRBV5-6 with TRBJ1-5; TRBD1 is a possible D gene (5 bases). Germline CDR1 and CDR2: SGHDT and YYEEEE. Trimming stripped 0 bases from V and 9 bases from J, with 16 bases between. The CDR3 length is 15 residues. CDR3 amino acids: CASSLGGAGRAPQHF. CDR3 bases: TGTGCCAGCAGCTTGGGTGGGGCAGGGAGGGCGCCCCAGCATTTT.

The chain recombines TRBV7-9 with TRBJ2-7; D remains ambiguous. Trimming removed 2 bases at V and 5 bases at J, with 4 bases between. The CDR3 covers 11 residues. Germline lookup yields CDR1 SEHNR and CDR2 FQNEAQ (reference sequence). CDR3 amino acids: CASSLSDEQYF. The DNA for the CDR3 is TGTGCCAGCAGCTTATCGGACGAGCAGTACTTC.

The chain employs TRBV4-1 and TRBJ1-4, with 8 positions matching TRBD1. The V segment lost 0 bases and the J segment 2 bases; nucleotides outside the gene matches: 14. Per germline, CDR1 MGHRA and CDR2 YSYEKL. CDR3 length: 20 amino acids. This chain's CDR3 is CASSQEQPTGAMRTNEKLFF. CDR3 DNA: TGCGCCAGCAGCCAAGAGCAACCGACAGGGGCCATGAGGACTAATGAAAAACTGTTTTTT.

The chain employs TRBV6-5 and TRBJ1-5; TRBD1 aligns across 11 bases. Germline V CDR1 and CDR2: MNHEY, SVGAGI. The V gene end was trimmed by 0 bases and the J gene end by 7 bases; junction bases not matched to a gene: 2. This CDR3 is 15 amino acids long. CDR3 loop: CASSYSGDRGQPQHF. As DNA, the CDR3 is TGTGCCAGCAGTTACTCAGGGGACAGGGGGCAGCCCCAGCATTTT.

The chain links TRBV27 to TRBJ1-2; possibly TRBD1 for D (6 bases). The CDR3 is 15 amino acids. V was pared by 2 bases and J by 8 bases, with 18 bases between. Looked up from germline, CDR1 is MNHEY and CDR2 is SMNVEV (reference sequence). CDR3 DNA sequence: TGTGCCAGCAGTTTAGGTTCACAGGGACGTGGAGGCTACACCTTC. Protein product: CASSLGSQGRGGYTF.